What follows are 31 T cell receptor beta chains derived from one specimen sequenced in a study of CD8+ T cells in alopecia areata. In each case, RNA was isolated and then reverse transcribed into cDNA as the sequencing template. TCRdb's table, derived via immunoSEQ multiplex PCR, lists solely in-frame clones and lacks some. The data hold 120,000 or so clones, with around 64% observed a single time. Sequencing used CD4+ T cells sorted from blood. Receptors were obtained from a human donor in good health.

This chain uses TRBV5-6 with TRBJ2-3, with 7 nucleotides matching TRBD2. Germline V gene data show CDR1 as SGHDT and CDR2 as YYEEEE. J was trimmed by 5 bases and V by 2 bases; bases with no gene match: 5. CDR3 size: 14 residues. The CDR3 region has the DNA TGTGCCAGCAGCTTAGGGGCGGGGGAAGATACGCAGTATTTT. Translation gives CASSLGAGEDTQYF.

The chain has TRBV10-2 and TRBJ1-2, with D hard to call. Germline V CDR1 and CDR2: WSHSY, SAAADI. The CDR3 runs to 14 residues. V dropped 7 bases and J dropped 4 bases, with 16 bases sitting between them. CDR3 bases: TGCGCCAGCATGCCAGAGAGGGTTAGCTATGGCTACACCTTC. Its translation is CASMPERVSYGYTF.

As DNA, the CDR3 is TGTGCCAGCAGTATGATGACAGGGGGGTTCGAGCAGTACTTC. Residues: CASSMMTGGFEQYF. The J gene is TRBJ2-7, the V gene TRBV2; 9 bases match TRBD1. CDR1 and CDR2 from the germline V gene are SNHLY and FYNNEI. This CDR3 spans 14 amino acids. The J segment lost 6 bases and the V segment lost 5 bases, leaving 8 bases of the junction unmatched.

This clone came up once. The rearrangement links TRBV6-6 to TRBJ2-7, with D unclear. Germline V gene data show CDR1 as MNHNY and CDR2 as SVGAGI (reference sequence). The CDR3 has 15 amino acids. With 6 bases removed from V and 2 bases from J, the gap between germline ends came to 17 bases. CDR3 residues: CASSSDQVKAYEQYF. The CDR3 DNA reads as TGTGCCAGCAGCTCGGACCAGGTTAAAGCCTACGAGCAGTACTTC.

The chain employs TRBV5-1 and TRBJ2-7; 9 nucleotides match TRBD1. The CDR3 sequence is 16 residues long. With 0 bases clipped from V and 6 bases from J, the junction kept 10 bases outside the gene matches. CDR1 is SGHRS, CDR2 YFSETQ, per germline. CDR3 residues: CASSLAVGTGLGEQYF. The CDR3 coding sequence is TGCGCCAGCAGCTTGGCCGTAGGGACAGGGTTAGGCGAGCAGTACTTC. Full variable domain (outside the CDR3, taken from reference TRBV5-1 and TRBJ2-7): KAGVTQTPRYLIKTRGQQVTLSCSPISGHRSVSWYQQTPGQGLQFLFEYFSETQRNKGNFPGRFSGRQFSNSRSEMNVSTLELGDSALYLCASSLAVGTGLGEQYFGPGTRLTVT.

The chain recombines TRBV6-5 with TRBJ1-6, with no clear D. The V gene's germline CDR1 is MNHEY and CDR2 SVGAGI. The germline V and J ends were trimmed by 1 base and 10 bases, with 11 bases remaining between them. This CDR3 has 14 residues. The DNA for the CDR3 is TGTGCCAGCAGTTACTTGGCAGTAGGATCACCCCTCCACTTT. The encoded protein is CASSYLAVGSPLHF.

J is TRBJ2-1 and V is TRBV18; D gene ambiguous. The CDR3 covers 13 residues. Trimming took off 0 bases at V and 10 bases at J, with 10 bases between the two ends. The germline CDR1 and CDR2 sequences are KGHSH and LQKENI. The CDR3 spells CASSPPSINEQFF. In DNA form, the CDR3 reads TGTGCCAGCTCACCACCCTCCATTAACGAGCAGTTCTTC.

The rearrangement uses TRBV29-1 and TRBJ1-4, with unresolved D. The length of the CDR3 is 9 residues. Germline values: CDR1 SQVTM, CDR2 ANQGSEA. V was clipped by 5 bases and J by 8 bases, with 3 bases between them. The CDR3, as DNA: TGCAGCGTTTCAGAAAAACTGTTTTTT. The encoded protein is CSVSEKLFF.

By its share, this clone is medium-sized. The V call is TRBV19, the J call TRBJ2-1; no clear D. V lost 4 bases to trimming and J lost 0 bases, with 13 bases between them. The germline V gene encodes CDR1 LNHDA and CDR2 SQIVND (reference sequence). There are 16 residues in the CDR3. The CDR3 DNA sequence: TGTGCCAGTAGTACCCGTAACAAAGTCTCCTACAATGAGCAGTTCTTC. Translating gives CASSTRNKVSYNEQFF.

The V and J genes are TRBV29-1 and TRBJ2-7, with TRBD2 as a possible D gene (7 bases). This CDR3 region has 14 residues. V lost 7 bases and J lost 2, with 18 bases in between. Germline loops: CDR1 SQVTM, CDR2 ANQGSEA. This CDR3 reads CSDMGGRSTYEQYF. The CDR3 region has the DNA TGCAGCGACATGGGGGGGCGTTCCACCTACGAGCAGTACTTC.

The chain recombines TRBV7-2 with TRBJ2-1; possibly TRBD2 for D (6 bases). CDR3 size: 14 residues. V was cut by 8 bases and J by 5 bases, with 16 bases left in between. Germline V gives CDR1 SGHTA, CDR2 FQGNSA. CDR3 sequence (DNA): TGTGCCAGCCCAGGGACTCTCCACAACAATGAGCAGTTCTTC. Its protein is CASPGTLHNNEQFF.

The V gene is TRBV2, the J gene TRBJ2-5; D remains ambiguous. V lost 5 bases and J 4 bases, leaving 5 bases between the germline ends. The germline V gene has CDR1 SNHLY and CDR2 FYNNEI. This CDR3 is built from 11 residues. CDR3 bases: TGTGCCAGCAGTCCTACAGAGACCCAGTACTTC. Amino acids: CASSPTETQYF.

This rearrangement joins TRBV5-1 to TRBJ2-7; possibly TRBD1 for D (5 bases). There are 15 residues in the CDR3. The germline V gene has CDR1 SGHRS and CDR2 YFSETQ. Between the trimmed V and J ends, which lost 0 bases and 2 bases, there was a span of 12 bases. The CDR3 bases are TGCGCCAGCAGCTTGGCGCCGCAGGGCCCCTACGAGCAGTACTTC. It encodes CASSLAPQGPYEQYF.

J is TRBJ1-2 and V is TRBV5-6; D not resolved. This CDR3 is 15 amino acids long. Trimming pared 2 bases from V and 5 bases from J, leaving 16 bases between. Germline V gives CDR1 SGHDT, CDR2 YYEEEE. The CDR3 sequence is CASSLSGGESYGYTF. The CDR3 DNA follows: TGTGCCAGCAGCTTATCCGGCGGGGAGTCTTATGGCTACACCTTC.

V gene TRBV5-1 combines with J gene TRBJ2-5; D might be TRBD1 (6 bases). Trimming left V 5 bases short and J 5 bases short, with 16 bases between. This CDR3 spans 14 amino acids. CDR1 SGHRS and CDR2 YFSETQ come from the germline V gene. In DNA, the CDR3 is TGCGCCAGCAGTCTGGGGGCCCTAGGGGAGACCCAGTACTTC. Its translation: CASSLGALGETQYF.

The chain uses TRBV4-1 and TRBJ1-2, with 9 positions matching TRBD1. Germline CDR1 reads MGHRA; CDR2 reads YSYEKL. The CDR3 totals 16 residues. The V and J ends lost 4 bases and 4 bases, in that order; junction bases with no gene match: 10. CDR3 sequence: CASSPLGTGLSYGYTF. DNA for the CDR3: TGCGCCAGCAGCCCCTTGGGGACAGGGTTATCCTATGGCTACACCTTC.

The V gene is TRBV19, the J gene TRBJ1-2; D unclear. This CDR3 has 14 amino acids. Trimming took 5 bases from V and 2 from J, leaving 12 bases between them. The V gene's germline CDR1 is LNHDA and CDR2 SQIVND (reference sequence). CDR3: CASSGIHGNYGYTF. The CDR3, as DNA: TGTGCCAGTAGTGGGATTCACGGGAACTATGGCTACACCTTC.

Note on this clone: The sample contains more than one DNA sequence encoding this CDR3. The chain links TRBV29-1 to TRBJ1-2; D unclear. CDR1 is SQVTM, CDR2 ANQGSEA, per germline. V was cut by 3 bases and J by 5 bases, with 7 bases left in between. The CDR3 has 11 amino acids. This CDR3 reads CSVDPGYGYTF. The CDR3 nucleotides read TGCAGCGTTGATCCGGGGTATGGCTACACCTTC.

The CDR3, as DNA: TGCGCCAGCAGCCAGCCGAAGAGCTCCTATAATTCACCCCTCCACTTT. Its translation is CASSQPKSSYNSPLHF. The chain joins TRBV4-1 to TRBJ1-6; D unresolved. The germline CDR1 and CDR2 sequences are MGHRA and YSYEKL. The CDR3 is made up of 16 amino acids. V dropped 3 bases and J dropped 0 bases, with 9 bases sitting between them.

The V and J genes are TRBV5-1 and TRBJ1-2; D call uncertain. Germline CDR1 reads SGHRS; CDR2 reads YFSETQ. The length of the CDR3 is 14 residues. V lost 4 bases and J 5 bases, leaving 15 bases between the germline ends. CDR3 coding DNA: TGCGCCAGCAGCACTGAGACCACGACGTATGGCTACACCTTC. Amino acids: CASSTETTTYGYTF.

This chain connects TRBV5-1 to TRBJ1-1, with 7 bases lining up with TRBD1. Trimming cost V 2 bases and J 4 bases; bases outside gene matches: 11. Germline V gene lookup returns CDR1 SGHRS and CDR2 YFSETQ. The CDR3 loop spans 16 amino acids. CDR3 residues: CASSLQGSGSGTEAFF. DNA for the CDR3: TGCGCCAGCAGCTTACAGGGGTCGGGGTCCGGCACTGAAGCTTTCTTT.

J is TRBJ2-1 and V is TRBV19; 12 nucleotides line up with TRBD2. The CDR3 is made up of 19 amino acids. J was trimmed by 1 base and V by 5 bases; bases with no gene match: 12. The germline CDR1 and CDR2 sequences are LNHDA and SQIVND (reference sequence). The CDR3, as DNA: TGTGCCAGTAGTCCTTCTAGCGGGGGGGCCATCGGTTCCTACAATGAGCAGTTCTTC. It is translated as CASSPSSGGAIGSYNEQFF.

This chain connects TRBV11-2 to TRBJ2-6; TRBD1 aligns across 8 bases. V shed 5 bases, J shed 0 bases, and the junction held 6 bases outside the gene matches. This CDR3 spans 17 amino acids. Germline CDR1 is SGHAT and CDR2 is FQNNGV. This chain's CDR3 is CASSPRDRTSGANVLTF. CDR3 DNA sequence: TGTGCCAGCAGCCCGCGGGACAGGACCTCTGGGGCCAACGTCCTGACTTTC.

The chain recombines TRBV29-1 with TRBJ1-1; D is perhaps TRBD1 (5 bases). The CDR3 spans 12 residues. V was cut by 8 bases and J by 1 base, with 11 bases left in between. Germline V gene lookup returns CDR1 SQVTM and CDR2 ANQGSEA. The CDR3 bases are TGCAGCTCTGGACACCCGAACACTGAAGCTTTCTTT. Translated, it gives CSSGHPNTEAFF.

This chain's CDR3 is CASSPLEGKNIQYF. CDR3 nucleotides: TGTGCCAGCAGTCCTCTCGAGGGGAAAAACATTCAGTACTTC. The J gene is TRBJ2-4, the V gene TRBV6-5; tentatively, D is TRBD1 or TRBD2 (5 bases each). Germline CDR1 MNHEY, CDR2 SVGAGI. V was trimmed by 5 bases and J by 4 bases, leaving 12 bases between them. This CDR3 has 14 amino acids.

This clone was counted only a few times. The rearrangement uses TRBV23-1 and TRBJ2-3; possible D gene TRBD2, 5 bases. TRBV23-1 is placed among ORFs of uncertain function. This CDR3 is built from 15 residues. Trimming left V 0 bases short and J 5 bases short, with 12 bases between. The DNA of the CDR3 is TGCGCCAGCAGTCAATCACCAGGACTGGGAGATACGCAGTATTTT. The encoded protein is CASSQSPGLGDTQYF.

The table lists this clone with a few counts. The V call is TRBV5-1, the J call TRBJ1-6; TRBD1 matches at 7 bases. The CDR3 contains 15 residues. From germline, CDR1 is SGHRS and CDR2 YFSETQ. V was pared by 4 bases and J by 6 bases, with 7 bases of the junction left unmatched. The CDR3 nucleotides are TGCGCCAGCAGCCGCGGGACAGCGGCTAATTCACCCCTCCACTTT. It is translated as CASSRGTAANSPLHF.

The chain carries TRBV2 and TRBJ2-2; D might be TRBD2 (6 bases). Germline V gene data show CDR1 as SNHLY and CDR2 as FYNNEI. This CDR3 has 13 residues. V was pared by 5 bases and J by 6 bases, with 10 bases between. The CDR3 spells CASSTTGAGELFF. The DNA of the CDR3 is TGTGCCAGCAGTACCACGGGGGCCGGGGAGCTGTTTTTT.

This clone was found a few times. This chain links TRBV29-1 with TRBJ2-1; no reliable D call. Trimming took 5 bases from V and 0 from J, leaving 11 bases between them. Germline V gene sequence: CDR1 SQVTM, CDR2 ANQGSEA. CDR3 length: 14 amino acids. The CDR3 is CSVLGLSSYNEQFF. The CDR3 nucleotides read TGCAGCGTTTTAGGGCTAAGCTCCTACAATGAGCAGTTCTTC.

V usage is TRBV7-9 and J usage is TRBJ2-1; 7 bases fit TRBD1. In germline, CDR1 is SEHNR, CDR2 FQNEAQ (reference sequence). The CDR3 consists of 14 residues. J gave up 6 bases and V 1 base, and 3 bases lay outside the gene matches. In DNA form, the CDR3 reads TGTGCCAGCAGCTTAGGACAGGGTTTCAATGAGCAGTTCTTC. Amino acid sequence: CASSLGQGFNEQFF. Complete variable domain (other parts from reference TRBV7-9 and TRBJ2-1): DTGVSQNPRHKITKRGQNVTFRCDPISEHNRLYWYRQTLGQGPEFLTYFQNEAQLEKSRLLSDRFSAERPKGSFSTLEIQRTEQGDSAMYLCASSLGQGFNEQFFGPGTRLTVL.

The chain joins TRBV6-5 to TRBJ1-4; possible D gene TRBD1, 5 bases. V lost 5 bases and J 4 bases, leaving 11 bases between the germline ends. Germline V lookup: CDR1 MNHEY, CDR2 SVGAGI. This CDR3 region has 14 residues. The CDR3 nucleotides read TGTGCCAGCAGTCGCACAAGGGGTAATGAAAAACTGTTTTTT. It specifies CASSRTRGNEKLFF.